The rows below give T cell receptor beta chains drawn from one sample of a study of beta chain features in type 1 diabetes. Profiling relied on immunoSEQ multiplex PCR, and the TCRdb table lists in-frame clones only, not all of them. The table lists roughly 290,000 clones, 15% of them singletons. Sequences were obtained from naive CD4+ T cells from blood. Receptors were obtained from a man aged 18 to 30 with type 1 diabetes. Each CDR3 is given with its conserved first and last residue. The D gene is left open where the match is weak. Clone size is not always given. Where it is, it says once, few, many or a class for expanded clones.

d_gene	v_gene	abundance	j_gene	CDR3aa	CDR3nt
.	TRBV28	few	TRBJ2-7	CASSFGIGVPYEQYF	TGTGCCAGCAGTTTTGGTATAGGGGTCCCCTACGAGCAGTACTTC
TRBD2	TRBV10-3	few	TRBJ2-7	CAIAGASYEQYF	TGTGCCATCGCGGGAGCGAGTTACGAGCAGTACTTC
TRBD1	TRBV7-9	few	TRBJ1-1	CASNYGQGARNTEAFF	TGTGCCAGCAACTACGGACAGGGGGCGCGGAACACTGAAGCTTTCTTT
TRBD2	TRBV29-1	.	TRBJ2-7	CSVEHRLALSREQYF	TGCAGCGTTGAACACCGACTAGCGCTGTCTAGAGAGCAGTACTTC
.	TRBV4-1	.	TRBJ2-1	CASSQPFTLGTNNEQFF	TGCGCCAGCAGCCAACCCTTCACACTAGGAACGAACAATGAGCAGTTCTTC
.	TRBV27	few	TRBJ2-1	CASSFLRATQYNEQFF	TGTGCCAGCAGTTTTCTGAGGGCCACCCAATACAATGAGCAGTTCTTC
.	TRBV29-1	.	TRBJ1-5	CSVGSGNQPQHF	TGCAGCGTTGGGTCAGGGAATCAGCCCCAGCATTTT
.	TRBV30	few	TRBJ1-2	CAWSEQGSLGYTF	TGTGCCTGGAGTGAACAGGGAAGCCTTGGCTACACCTTC
TRBD2	TRBV5-1	.	TRBJ2-1	CASSRTSGEYNEQFF	TGCGCCAGCAGCAGGACTAGCGGGGAGTACAATGAGCAGTTCTTC
.	TRBV2	.	TRBJ1-5	CASSENLGARNQPQHF	TGTGCCAGCAGTGAAAACTTGGGGGCGAGGAATCAGCCCCAGCATTTT
.	TRBV19	few	TRBJ2-1	CASSPLVHNEQFF	TGTGCCAGTAGTCCGCTAGTACACAATGAGCAGTTCTTC
.	TRBV28	.	TRBJ2-7	CASSFWTIRVSEQYF	TGTGCCAGCAGTTTTTGGACAATTCGTGTATCCGAGCAGTACTTC
.	TRBV4-1	once	TRBJ2-6	CASSQLLNHRAGANVLTF	TGCGCCAGCAGCCAATTACTGAACCACAGGGCTGGGGCCAACGTCCTGACTTTC
TRBD1	TRBV30	.	TRBJ1-5	CAWSQTGLNQPQHF	TGTGCCTGGAGTCAGACAGGGTTGAATCAGCCCCAGCATTTT
.	TRBV9	.	TRBJ2-2	CASSVSNRNTGELFF	TGTGCCAGCAGCGTATCGAATAGGAACACCGGGGAGCTGTTTTTT
.	TRBV5-6	.	TRBJ1-2	CASSLARKSFYGYTF	TGTGCCAGCAGCTTGGCCAGGAAAAGTTTCTATGGCTACACCTTC
.	TRBV4-1	few	TRBJ2-1	CASSLLGGNEQFF	TGCGCCAGCAGCCTCCTAGGGGGCAATGAGCAGTTCTTC
.	TRBV2	.	TRBJ2-7	CASSEDRGAEQYF	TGTGCCAGCAGTGAAGATCGGGGGGCCGAGCAGTACTTC
TRBD1	TRBV19	.	TRBJ2-7	CASSIGLGDRPYEQYF	TGTGCCAGTAGTATTGGGTTAGGGGACAGACCCTACGAGCAGTACTTC
TRBD2	TRBV28	.	TRBJ2-1	CASRLAGDTQFF	TGTGCCAGTCGACTAGCGGGGGACACGCAGTTCTTC
TRBD2	TRBV7-2	few	TRBJ2-3	CASSLLAGWTDTQYF	TGTGCCAGCAGCCTACTAGCGGGGTGGACAGATACGCAGTATTTT
.	TRBV21-1	few	TRBJ2-7	CASSKRAGASYEQYF	TGTGCCAGCAGCAAACGAGCGGGCGCTTCCTACGAGCAGTACTTC
.	TRBV7-2	.	TRBJ2-1	CASSLGVGTHNNEQFF	TGTGCCAGCAGCTTAGGCGTCGGGACACACAACAATGAGCAGTTCTTC
.	TRBV29-1	.	TRBJ1-5	CSVEDGIGQPQHF	TGCAGCGTTGAAGATGGCATTGGTCAGCCCCAGCATTTT
.	TRBV6-4	.	TRBJ2-1	CASSDLTRNEQFF	TGTGCCAGCAGTGACCTGACGCGGAATGAGCAGTTCTTC
.	TRBV28	few	TRBJ2-6	CASTAGSGANVLTF	TGTGCCAGCACGGCGGGCTCTGGGGCCAACGTCCTGACTTTC
TRBD1	TRBV2	few	TRBJ2-3	CASSYRGPTDTQYF	TGTGCCAGCAGTTACAGGGGGCCCACAGATACGCAGTATTTT
.	TRBV19	few	TRBJ1-2	CASSIAASGDYGYTF	TGTGCCAGTAGTATCGCCGCCTCAGGGGACTATGGCTACACCTTC
.	TRBV6-5	.	TRBJ1-2	CASSYSATGTGYTF	TGTGCCAGCAGTTACTCGGCAACAGGGACTGGCTACACCTTC
TRBD1	TRBV6-6	few	TRBJ2-7	CASRDRESSYEQYF	TGTGCCAGCAGGGACAGGGAGAGCTCCTACGAGCAGTACTTC
.	TRBV11-2	.	TRBJ2-7	CASSLVPGQSYEQYF	TGTGCCAGCAGCTTAGTCCCGGGACAATCTTACGAGCAGTACTTC
TRBD2	TRBV5-1	.	TRBJ2-7	CASSYGGLADEQYF	TGCGCCAGCAGCTATGGAGGACTAGCGGACGAGCAGTACTTC
TRBD1	TRBV28	.	TRBJ2-5	CASSSGQDQETQYF	TGTGCCAGCAGTTCCGGACAGGACCAAGAGACCCAGTACTTC
.	TRBV11-2	.	TRBJ2-3	CASSFLAHAGVSTDTQYF	TGTGCCAGCAGCTTCTTAGCCCACGCCGGGGTTTCCACAGATACGCAGTATTTT
TRBD2	TRBV9	.	TRBJ2-2	CASSVGGRSVAGELFF	TGTGCCAGCAGCGTCGGGGGGAGGTCGGTGGCCGGGGAGCTGTTTTTT
.	TRBV2	.	TRBJ1-1	CASSSTGRGTEAFF	TGTGCCAGCAGTTCCACAGGGAGAGGCACTGAAGCTTTCTTT
.	TRBV6-6	.	TRBJ1-2	CASSYRPEANYGYTF	TGTGCCAGCAGTTACAGGCCTGAGGCTAACTATGGCTACACCTTC
.	TRBV5-4	.	TRBJ2-1	CASSLAGSYNEQFF	TGTGCCAGCAGCTTGGCAGGGTCCTACAATGAGCAGTTCTTC
.	TRBV20-1	.	TRBJ1-2	CSARVYGYTF	TGCAGTGCCAGGGTCTATGGCTACACCTTC
TRBD2	TRBV5-4	.	TRBJ2-3	CASSPGLAGGLLDTQYF	TGTGCCAGCAGCCCAGGACTAGCGGGAGGATTGTTAGATACGCAGTATTTT
.	TRBV15	.	TRBJ1-3	CATSRDGPGGGNTIYF	TGTGCCACCAGCAGAGATGGCCCAGGAGGTGGAAACACCATATATTTT
.	TRBV7-9	few	TRBJ1-2	CASSLANQGGGYTF	TGTGCCAGCAGCTTAGCGAATCAGGGTGGCGGCTACACCTTC
TRBD2	TRBV10-3	few	TRBJ2-7	CAIRRTSGGAAQYEQYF	TGTGCCATTAGGCGGACTAGCGGGGGGGCGGCTCAGTACGAGCAGTACTTC
.	TRBV5-4	.	TRBJ2-2	CASSLGELRAGELFF	TGTGCCAGCAGCTTGGGCGAGTTGCGGGCCGGGGAGCTGTTTTTT
.	TRBV29-1	few	TRBJ2-1	CSVEGVARNEQFF	TGCAGCGTTGAAGGGGTAGCGCGGAATGAGCAGTTCTTC
TRBD1	TRBV7-2	few	TRBJ1-2	CASSSDRGPYGYTF	TGTGCCAGCAGCTCGGACAGGGGCCCCTATGGCTACACCTTC
.	TRBV21-1	.	TRBJ2-1	CASRVKGGGTLSHNEQFF	TGTGCCAGCAGGGTTAAGGGCGGGGGGACCCTTTCACACAATGAGCAGTTCTTC
.	TRBV9	few	TRBJ2-3	CASSVRVGFTDTQYF	TGTGCCAGCAGCGTCAGGGTGGGATTCACAGATACGCAGTATTTT
.	TRBV29-1	many	TRBJ2-4	CSVEGASKNIQYF	TGCAGCGTTGAGGGGGCGTCCAAAAACATTCAGTACTTC
TRBD2	TRBV30	.	TRBJ2-2	CAWSVPGTSGPGELFF	TGTGCCTGGAGTGTACCTGGGACTAGCGGGCCCGGGGAGCTGTTTTTT
TRBD2	TRBV19	.	TRBJ2-1	CASTLGLAGDNEQFF	TGTGCCAGTACCTTGGGACTAGCGGGAGACAATGAGCAGTTCTTC
.	TRBV6-4	.	TRBJ2-1	CASSDRTEGREQFF	TGTGCCAGCAGTGACAGGACAGAGGGCCGGGAGCAGTTCTTC
.	TRBV2	few	TRBJ2-7	CASSEGYTGYHEQYF	TGTGCCAGCAGTGAAGGATATACAGGGTACCACGAGCAGTACTTC
TRBD2	TRBV15	few	TRBJ2-7	CATSRETSGRYEQYF	TGTGCCACCAGCAGAGAGACTAGCGGAAGGTACGAGCAGTACTTC
.	TRBV13	.	TRBJ2-3	CASSLQGEEQYF	TGTGCCAGCAGCTTACAGGGGGAGGAGCAGTATTTT
TRBD1	TRBV7-2	few	TRBJ1-5	CASSSTGTGREPQHF	TGTGCCAGCAGCTCTACCGGGACAGGGAGGGAGCCCCAGCATTTT